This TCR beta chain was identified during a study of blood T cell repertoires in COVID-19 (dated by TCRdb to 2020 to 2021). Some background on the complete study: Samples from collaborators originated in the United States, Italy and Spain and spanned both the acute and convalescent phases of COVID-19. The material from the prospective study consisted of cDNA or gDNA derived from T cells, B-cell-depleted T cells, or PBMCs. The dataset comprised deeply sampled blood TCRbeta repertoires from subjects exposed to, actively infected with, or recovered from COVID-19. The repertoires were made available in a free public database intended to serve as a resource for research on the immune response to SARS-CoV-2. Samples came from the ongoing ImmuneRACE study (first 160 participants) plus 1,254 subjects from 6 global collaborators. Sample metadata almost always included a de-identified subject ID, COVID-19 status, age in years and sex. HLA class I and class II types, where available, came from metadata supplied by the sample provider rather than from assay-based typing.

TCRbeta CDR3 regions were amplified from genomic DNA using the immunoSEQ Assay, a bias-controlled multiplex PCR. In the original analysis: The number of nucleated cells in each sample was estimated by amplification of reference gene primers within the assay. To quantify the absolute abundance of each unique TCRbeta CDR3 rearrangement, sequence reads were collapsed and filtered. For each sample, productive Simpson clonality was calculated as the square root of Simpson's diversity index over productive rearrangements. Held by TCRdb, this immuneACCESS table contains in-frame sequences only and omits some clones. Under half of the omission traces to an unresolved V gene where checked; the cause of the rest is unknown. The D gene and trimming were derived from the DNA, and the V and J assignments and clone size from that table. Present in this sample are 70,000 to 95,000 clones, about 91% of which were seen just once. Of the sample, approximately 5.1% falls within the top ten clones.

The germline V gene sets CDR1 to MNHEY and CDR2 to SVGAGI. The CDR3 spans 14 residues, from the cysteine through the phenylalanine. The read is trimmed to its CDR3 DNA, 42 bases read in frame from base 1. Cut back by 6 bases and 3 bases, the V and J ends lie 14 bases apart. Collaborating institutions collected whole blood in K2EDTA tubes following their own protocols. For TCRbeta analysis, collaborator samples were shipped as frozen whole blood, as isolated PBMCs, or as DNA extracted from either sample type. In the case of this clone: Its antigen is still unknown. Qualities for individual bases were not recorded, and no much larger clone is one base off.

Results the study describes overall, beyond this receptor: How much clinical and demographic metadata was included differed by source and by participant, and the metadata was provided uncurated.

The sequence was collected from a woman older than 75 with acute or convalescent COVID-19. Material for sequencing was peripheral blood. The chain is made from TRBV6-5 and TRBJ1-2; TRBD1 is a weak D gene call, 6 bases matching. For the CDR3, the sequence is CASSLQGVDYGYTF. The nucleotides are TGTGCCAGCAGCCTACAGGGTGTTGACTATGGCTACACCTTC.